These T cell receptor beta chains were read from a single sample in a study of beta chain features in type 1 diabetes. TCRdb's table, derived via immunoSEQ multiplex PCR, lists solely in-frame clones and lacks some. This sample has fewer than 300,000 clones, with roughly a tenth found just once. Sequenced material: naive CD4+ T cells from blood. Every receptor here comes from a man younger than 40 with type 1 diabetes. Both conserved end residues are part of each CDR3. The order of the fields is V gene, D gene, J gene, clone size, CDR3 protein. D genes are given only for firm matches. Only some rows state a clone size, as once, few, many or a class for expanded clones.

TRBV27	TRBD1	TRBJ1-1	-	CASSLGRGRVEAFF
TRBV6-4	TRBD2	TRBJ2-1	few	CASSAGTSGNEQFF
TRBV18	-	TRBJ2-7	-	CASSQNDRSEQYF
TRBV7-3	-	TRBJ1-1	-	CASSLRSGPGTEAFF
TRBV7-3	-	TRBJ1-1	-	CASSLSGVAEAFF
TRBV28	-	TRBJ2-6	few	CASSLIHSGANVLTF
TRBV4-2	-	TRBJ1-3	few	CASSPESGNTIYF
TRBV11-2	TRBD1	TRBJ1-4	-	CASSRIQGNEKLFF
TRBV18	-	TRBJ2-7	few	CASSPGPYEQYF
TRBV7-9	-	TRBJ1-4	few	CASSPSGVNEKLFF
TRBV5-1	-	TRBJ2-3	few	CASSLDGGRTDTQYF
TRBV9	TRBD2	TRBJ2-3	-	CASSSRLAGVSTDTQYF
TRBV7-2	TRBD1	TRBJ2-5	few	CASSRRDRASETQYF
TRBV18	TRBD1	TRBJ1-3	-	CASSPRTGGSGNTIYF
TRBV5-1	-	TRBJ2-7	-	CASSMGGGSYEQYF
TRBV11-2	-	TRBJ2-1	few	CASSQGGGRSSYNEQFF
TRBV5-4	-	TRBJ2-3	-	CASSFQGSDTQYF
TRBV2	TRBD1	TRBJ1-2	-	CASTIGTGTIRGGYTF
TRBV27	TRBD1	TRBJ1-6	-	CASSPPGQEKHF
TRBV5-1	TRBD2	TRBJ2-1	-	CASSPWARGDEQFF
TRBV25-1	-	TRBJ2-2	once	CASPGGDTGELFF
TRBV6-6	-	TRBJ2-1	-	CASSGYTEQFF
TRBV5-6	-	TRBJ1-4	-	CASSPGARLTNEKLFF
TRBV2	-	TRBJ2-5	-	CASSEVPTGSQETQYF
TRBV21-1	-	TRBJ2-1	-	CAGRGVSSYNEQFF
TRBV2	TRBD2	TRBJ2-5	few	CASRGGLAGTETQYF
TRBV7-9	-	TRBJ2-3	-	CASSLYGGTDTQYF
TRBV28	-	TRBJ2-3	-	CASRNQDTDTQYF
TRBV2	-	TRBJ1-5	-	CASSEDTGNQPQHF
TRBV15	TRBD2	TRBJ2-7	-	CATSGGGDSYEQYF
TRBV7-3	TRBD1	TRBJ2-3	-	CASSFGQAFTDTQYF
TRBV4-1	-	TRBJ2-7	-	CASSQVFTVQGSSLRDEQYF
TRBV7-2	-	TRBJ2-5	-	CASSLVGQTFLQETQYF
TRBV29-1	-	TRBJ2-2	-	CSVRQGRDTGELFF
TRBV4-2	-	TRBJ2-3	-	CASSQVSGSTSTDTQYF
TRBV18	TRBD1	TRBJ1-2	few	CASSPLVPGQGVSGYTF
TRBV2	-	TRBJ1-2	few	CASRDRQSAGYTF
TRBV30	-	-	few	CAWSVGRTVSYEQYF
TRBV30	-	TRBJ1-1	-	CAWSALRTEAFF
TRBV11-2	TRBD2	TRBJ2-1	-	CASSARLAGGPRVEQFF
TRBV7-2	-	TRBJ2-2	-	CASSLVQGGTGELFF
TRBV7-8	TRBD2	TRBJ2-3	-	CASSLVGSGGTDTQYF
TRBV7-2	-	TRBJ2-3	few	CASSLGGATDTQYF
TRBV7-9	-	TRBJ1-1	-	CASSLRIGVGRSEAFF
TRBV28	TRBD2	TRBJ2-7	few	CASSTPGLAGSSYEQYF
TRBV7-9	TRBD1	TRBJ1-2	-	CASSLWDRGHGYTF
TRBV4-3	TRBD2	TRBJ2-6	-	CASSQGTSGGAAGANVLTF
TRBV18	TRBD1	TRBJ1-1	-	CASSDRDRDTEAFF
TRBV21-1	-	TRBJ1-2	few	CASSHSPEGGSRGYTF
TRBV18	-	TRBJ2-7	-	CASSPRYSEQYF
TRBV7-3	-	TRBJ2-2	few	CASSISHGELFF